The TCR beta chain described here comes from a study of cytomegalovirus exposure and HLA in healthy donors. Study-wide background: Caucasian-associated ancestry cluster membership applied to over 80% of 398 genotyped donors.

The CDR3 is 16 amino acids. The V end lost 1 base, the J end lost 5 bases, and 18 bases lay between the germline ends. Germline V gene data show CDR1 as GTSNPN and CDR2 as SVGIG (reference sequence). Vbeta (60) and Jbeta (13) primers were used in the PCR. Produced via immunoSEQ multiplex PCR; TCRdb's table is partial and in-frame only. The sample records approximately 130,000 clones, roughly four fifths being singletons. The source of this sequence is a man aged 40-50 years in good health and CMV-seronegative. The material sequenced was PBMCs. The V call is TRBV30, the J call TRBJ2-1; D not certain. CDR3 nucleotide sequence: TGTGCCTGGAGTGACCCCTCGGCTAGTTGGAACAATGAGCAGTTCTTC. Residues: CAWSDPSASWNNEQFF. Full variable domain (missing parts from reference TRBV30 and TRBJ2-1): SQTIHQWPATLVQPVGSPLSLECTVEGTSNPNLYWYRQAAGRGLQLLFYSVGIGQISSEVPQNLSASRPQDRQFILSSKKLLLSDSGFYLCAWSDPSASWNNEQFFGPGTRLTVL.